This T cell receptor beta chain was recorded in a study of CD8+ T cells in alopecia areata. The sample holds one count of this clone. Its specificity is not known. Study conclusions and caveats: Clarity of TCR sharing across patients fell short of that in mice, possibly HLA-related.

RNA extraction was followed by reverse transcription into cDNA, which acted as the sequencing template. Sequencing was performed with immunoSEQ multiplex PCR; in TCRdb, only in-frame clones are kept and a portion is missing. The table shows 110,000 to 150,000 clones, with roughly 82% occurring only once. Treatment specified: oral pan-JAK inhibitor, 5-10 mg twice daily. Here the sequenced sample was CD8+ T cells sorted from blood, taken at week 4, from a patient treated with tofacitinib. This sequence originates from a human donor with alopecia areata.

The DNA of the CDR3 is TGCGCCAGCAGCCAGGGGGACAGGAGGACCTACGAGCAGTACTTC. The encoded protein is CASSQGDRRTYEQYF. The chain uses TRBV4-3 and TRBJ2-7, with 8 bases matching TRBD1. The junction had 6 bases not matched to a gene; V was cut back by 3 bases and J by 2 bases. CDR1 is LGHNA, CDR2 YSLEER, per germline. The CDR3 consists of 15 residues.